These 30 T cell receptor beta chains were all obtained from the same sample, sequenced in a study of PD-1 blockade in classical Hodgkin lymphoma. Time point defined: newly diagnosed, previously untreated cHL patient sample. Assay used: immunoSEQ multiplex PCR; TCRdb lists only in-frame clones, some missing. The sample holds 70,000 or so clones, 93% seen once. The specimen sequenced was peripheral blood mononuclear cells (PBMCs). The source of these receptors is a human donor with classical Hodgkin lymphoma.

The chain links TRBV6-6 to TRBJ1-5; 9 bases match TRBD1. CDR3 length: 13 amino acids. The V segment lost 6 bases and the J segment 6 bases; nucleotides outside the gene matches: 3. CDR1 is MNHNY and CDR2 is SVGAGI in the germline V gene (reference sequence). The CDR3, as DNA: TGTGCCAGCAGACAGGGGGCAAGTCAGCCCCAGCATTTT. It specifies CASRQGASQPQHF.

This clone appeared once. V and J are TRBV11-2 and TRBJ1-2; weak D call: TRBD1 (5 bases). CDR1 is SGHAT, CDR2 FQNNGV, per germline. The CDR3 runs 15 residues. The V end was cut by 4 bases, the J end by 2 bases, with 14 bases between. As DNA, the CDR3 is TGTGCCAGCAGCTGGGACCGCGGGGAAAACTATGGCTACACCTTC. Translated: CASSWDRGENYGYTF.

The chain uses TRBV30 and TRBJ1-2, with D hard to call. Germline V CDR1 and CDR2: GTSNPN, SVGIG (reference sequence). The V gene lost 5 bases and the J gene lost 4 bases, with 14 bases spanning the gap. The CDR3 consists of 13 residues. DNA for the CDR3: TGTGCCTGGTCCCCCCAGCCCTTCTATGGCTACACCTTC. It codes for CAWSPQPFYGYTF.

Written as DNA, the CDR3 is TGTGCCAGCAGCGTCAACATGAACACTGAAGCTTTCTTT. Translated, it gives CASSVNMNTEAFF. This chain links TRBV4-2 with TRBJ1-1; D call uncertain. Germline V gene sequence: CDR1 LGHNA, CDR2 YNFKEQ. Trimming removed 5 bases from V and 0 bases from J, with 7 bases in between. The CDR3 length is 13 residues.

V usage is TRBV5-1 and J usage is TRBJ2-5; TRBD1 or TRBD2 may be the D gene (5 bases each). Trimming shortened V by 6 bases and J by 2 bases, and 20 bases separated the two germline ends. The CDR3 sequence is 16 residues long. Germline V gene lookup returns CDR1 SGHRS and CDR2 YFSETQ. The CDR3 coding sequence is TGCGCCAGCAACTTCCAGAGTGGGGGAACACAAGAGACCCAGTACTTC. It codes for CASNFQSGGTQETQYF.

This chain links TRBV2 with TRBJ2-1, with 10 nucleotides matching TRBD2. The length of the CDR3 is 17 residues. V lost 4 bases to trimming and J lost 8 bases; unmatched junction nucleotides: 14. Germline CDR1 reads SNHLY; CDR2 reads FYNNEI. The CDR3 loop is CASSGASGSLVGDEQFF. CDR3 coding DNA: TGTGCCAGCAGTGGGGCTAGCGGGAGCCTGGTGGGGGATGAGCAGTTCTTC.

The chain joins TRBV7-9 to TRBJ1-1; no clear D. Looked up from germline, CDR1 is SEHNR and CDR2 is FQNEAQ (reference sequence). This CDR3 spans 16 amino acids. The V end lost 0 bases, the J end lost 4 bases, and 15 bases lay between the germline ends. This CDR3 reads CASSLAGTRRGTEAFF. The CDR3 bases are TGTGCCAGCAGCTTAGCGGGCACCCGGAGAGGCACTGAAGCTTTCTTT.

This clone was seen once. The chain couples TRBV4-2 to TRBJ2-1, with 7 bases that match TRBD2. The germline V gene has CDR1 LGHNA and CDR2 YNFKEQ. The CDR3 length is 16 residues. After removal of 3 bases from V and 3 bases from J, the junction contained 8 bases not matched to a gene. In DNA, the CDR3 is TGTGCCAGCAGCCAGACGACTAGCTCAATCTACAATGAGCAGTTCTTC. As protein: CASSQTTSSIYNEQFF.

The rearrangement joins TRBV25-1 to TRBJ1-5; 8 bases fit TRBD1. Per germline, CDR1 MGHDK and CDR2 SYGVNS. Unmatched junction bases numbered 11, after V lost 6 bases and J lost 7 bases. The CDR3 sequence is 15 residues long. The CDR3 region is CASSSTQGAGQPQHF. The DNA for the CDR3 is TGTGCCAGCAGCAGTACCCAGGGGGCAGGACAGCCCCAGCATTTT.

The chain recombines TRBV6-5 with TRBJ1-2; D ambiguous. Trimming took off 2 bases at V and 4 bases at J, with 8 bases between the two ends. Germline V gene lookup returns CDR1 MNHEY and CDR2 SVGAGI. This CDR3 is 13 amino acids long. CDR3 residues: CASSYDGLYGYTF. DNA of the CDR3: TGTGCCAGCAGTTACGACGGTCTCTATGGCTACACCTTC.

The chain uses TRBV5-1 and TRBJ2-7; the match to TRBD1 covers 10 bases. Per germline, CDR1 SGHRS and CDR2 YFSETQ. The CDR3 extends over 15 amino acids. Germline trimming cut 4 bases from V and 5 bases from J; bases unmatched to any gene: 9. CDR3 in amino acids: CASSALWGQGNEQYF. CDR3 bases: TGCGCCAGCAGCGCACTTTGGGGACAGGGGAACGAGCAGTACTTC.

The J gene is TRBJ1-1, the V gene TRBV7-2; D is undetermined. Germline loops: CDR1 SGHTA, CDR2 FQGNSA. Trimming left V 1 base short and J 11 bases short, with 14 bases between. The CDR3 consists of 13 residues. CDR3 residues: CASSLVRRVEAFF. The CDR3 DNA follows: TGTGCCAGCAGCTTAGTTCGGAGAGTGGAGGCTTTCTTT. The whole variable domain, remainder taken from reference TRBV7-2 and TRBJ1-1, is GAGVSQSPSNKVTEKGKDVELRCDPISGHTALYWYRQSLGQGLEFLIYFQGNSAPDKSGLPSDRFSAERTGGSVSTLTIQRTQQEDSAVYLCASSLVRRVEAFFGQGTRLTVV.

V is TRBV29-1 and J is TRBJ2-7; 9 positions match TRBD2. This CDR3 has 12 amino acids. The germline gives CDR1 SQVTM, CDR2 ANQGSEA. For the CDR3, the DNA is TGCTCCGCGGGAGGGCCATCCCACGAGCAGTACTTC. Residues: CSAGGPSHEQYF.

CDR3 in DNA: TGTGCCAGCAGAGGGAGGGGCCAAACTAATGAAAAACTGTTTTTT. This sequence encodes CASRGRGQTNEKLFF. This chain connects TRBV7-8 to TRBJ1-4; the D gene is possibly TRBD1 (5 bases). Germline-derived CDR1 and CDR2 are SGHVS and FQNEAQ. Trimming shortened V by 6 bases and J by 1 base, and 12 bases separated the two germline ends. This CDR3 is 15 amino acids long. Together with reference TRBV7-8 and TRBJ1-4, the CDR3 gives the full variable domain: GAGVSQSPRYKVAKRGQDVALRCDPISGHVSLFWYQQALGQGPEFLTYFQNEAQLDKSGLPSDRFFAERPEGSVSTLKIQRTQQEDSAVYLCASRGRGQTNEKLFFGSGTQLSVL.

This clone has a single count. This rearrangement joins TRBV10-3 to TRBJ2-1, with D unclear. Trimming removed 8 bases from V and 10 bases from J, with 15 bases in between. This CDR3 has 12 amino acids. The germline CDR1 and CDR2 sequences are ENHRY and SYGVKD. CDR3 amino acids: CAIAKMSGEQFF. The CDR3 DNA is TGTGCCATCGCCAAGATGTCAGGAGAGCAGTTCTTC.

The chain links TRBV7-2 to TRBJ1-3; 8 nucleotides agree with TRBD1. CDR1 is SGHTA and CDR2 is FQGNSA in the germline V gene. V dropped 4 bases and J dropped 2; count of bases not matched to a gene: 1. The CDR3 contains 14 residues. The CDR3 sequence: CASSSDRAGNTIYF. CDR3 DNA: TGTGCCAGCAGCTCGGACAGGGCTGGAAACACCATATATTTT.

The chain carries TRBV5-1 and TRBJ2-3; maybe TRBD1 (6 bases). CDR3 length equals 13 residues. Per the germline V gene, CDR1 is SGHRS and CDR2 is YFSETQ. V was trimmed by 7 bases and J by 4 bases, leaving 13 bases between them. The CDR3 coding sequence is TGCGCCAGCTTTAAGGACAGATCAGATACGCAGTATTTT. Amino acids: CASFKDRSDTQYF. Variable domain in full (rest from reference TRBV5-1 and TRBJ2-3): KAGVTQTPRYLIKTRGQQVTLSCSPISGHRSVSWYQQTPGQGLQFLFEYFSETQRNKGNFPGRFSGRQFSNSRSEMNVSTLELGDSALYLCASFKDRSDTQYFGPGTRLTVL.

This clone has a single count. V gene TRBV5-1 combines with J gene TRBJ2-3, with 9 bases aligning to TRBD1. V lost 3 bases and J lost 8; bases outside the gene matches: 13. The CDR3 covers 16 residues. Germline values: CDR1 SGHRS, CDR2 YFSETQ. The DNA of the CDR3 is TGCGCCAGCAGCTGGAGACAGGGGGTTCAGATGGTTACGCAGTATTTT. It translates to CASSWRQGVQMVTQYF.

For the CDR3, the DNA is TGTGCCAGCAGCCCTTCAGGGGGGATGAATCAGCCCCAGCATTTT. Its translation is CASSPSGGMNQPQHF. The chain uses TRBV9 and TRBJ1-5, with TRBD1 matching 7 bases. CDR1 SGDLS and CDR2 YYNGEE come from the germline V gene. With V trimmed by 4 bases and J by 4 bases, 8 bases remained unmatched. The CDR3 is 15 residues long.

The chain recombines TRBV6-6 with TRBJ1-2; 8 bases agree with TRBD1. Germline V gene data show CDR1 as MNHNY and CDR2 as SVGAGI (reference sequence). J was trimmed by 5 bases and V by 8 bases; bases with no gene match: 16. The CDR3 has 16 amino acids. The CDR3 loop is CASESASGTGLYGYTF. In DNA, the CDR3 is TGTGCCAGCGAATCCGCTTCCGGGACAGGCCTTTATGGCTACACCTTC.

The rearrangement joins TRBV7-2 to TRBJ1-2; 10 positions agree with TRBD1. The CDR3 is 16 residues long. After removal of 1 base from V and 8 bases from J, the junction contained 10 bases not matched to a gene. Looked up from germline, CDR1 is SGHTA and CDR2 is FQGNSA. In DNA, the CDR3 is TGTGCCAGCAGCTTAGGTCAGGTGACAGGGGGCCTGGGCTACACCTTC. Protein product: CASSLGQVTGGLGYTF.

V and J are TRBV5-1 and TRBJ1-5; TRBD1 matches at 9 bases. Germline V gives CDR1 SGHRS, CDR2 YFSETQ. CDR3 length: 15 amino acids. Trimming removed 0 bases from V and 4 bases from J; junction bases left unmatched: 2. The chain's CDR3 is CASSLGGQGNQPQHF. DNA for the CDR3: TGCGCCAGCAGCTTGGGGGGACAGGGAAATCAGCCCCAGCATTTT.

This clone was detected only a few times. V is TRBV2 and J is TRBJ1-2; D gene ambiguous. The germline V gene has CDR1 SNHLY and CDR2 FYNNEI. With 4 bases removed from V and 8 bases from J, the gap between germline ends came to 11 bases. This CDR3 comprises 12 residues. Written as DNA, the CDR3 is TGTGCCAGCAGTGTATTGATTAAGGGCTACACCTTC. This codes for CASSVLIKGYTF.

This rearrangement joins TRBV5-1 to TRBJ2-5, with 12 bases fitting TRBD2. This CDR3 is 16 amino acids long. V lost 4 bases to trimming and J lost 2 bases; unmatched junction nucleotides: 6. Germline V gene data show CDR1 as SGHRS and CDR2 as YFSETQ. The CDR3 DNA reads as TGCGCCAGCAGCCGCGGGACTAGCGGGCAGCAAGAGACCCAGTACTTC. Its translation: CASSRGTSGQQETQYF.

This clone was picked up one time. V gene TRBV5-1 combines with J gene TRBJ1-3, with unresolved D. Germline V gene lookup returns CDR1 SGHRS and CDR2 YFSETQ. V dropped 4 bases and J dropped 2 bases, with 7 bases sitting between them. The CDR3 spans 13 residues. As DNA, the CDR3 is TGCGCCAGCAGCGGGAGTCCTGGAAACACCATATATTTT. This sequence encodes CASSGSPGNTIYF.

CDR3 residues: CASSLDGDGNTIYF. In nucleotides, the CDR3 is TGCGCCAGCAGCTTGGACGGGGATGGAAACACCATATATTTT. V and J are TRBV5-1 and TRBJ1-3; no reliable D call. Per the germline V gene, CDR1 is SGHRS and CDR2 is YFSETQ. V lost 0 bases and J 3 bases, leaving 7 bases between the germline ends. The CDR3 spans 14 residues.

The V and J genes are TRBV7-2 and TRBJ1-2; D remains unclear. There are 12 residues in the CDR3. The V end lost 5 bases, the J end lost 2 bases, and 6 bases lay between the germline ends. Germline V lookup: CDR1 SGHTA, CDR2 FQGNSA. CDR3 sequence reads: CASSRENYGYTF. Here the CDR3 DNA reads TGTGCCAGCAGCAGGGAAAACTATGGCTACACCTTC.

The rearrangement links TRBV20-1 to TRBJ2-3; D is tentatively TRBD1 or TRBD2 (5 bases each). Germline V gene lookup returns CDR1 DFQATT and CDR2 SNEGSKA (reference sequence). The CDR3 consists of 11 residues. V was trimmed by 7 bases and J by 1 base, leaving 6 bases between them. CDR3 sequence: CSVGGTDTQYF. CDR3 nucleotides: TGCAGTGTGGGGGGCACAGATACGCAGTATTTT.

To note about this clone: Its ends do not fully match the called genes, so a read error is possible. The gene calls are TRBV6-1 and TRBJ2-3, with 9 bases fitting TRBD2. CDR3 length: 16 residues. Germline V gene data show CDR1 as MNHNS and CDR2 as SASEGT. The CDR3 is CASREAGGRITDTQYF. As DNA, the CDR3 is TGTGCCAGCAGGGAAGCGGGAGGCCGTATCACAGATACGCAGTATTTT.

This chain links TRBV5-4 with TRBJ2-5; TRBD2 agrees at 12 bases. Looked up from germline, CDR1 is SGHNT and CDR2 is YYREEE (reference sequence). Trimming at V came to 3 bases and at J to 5 bases, leaving 5 bases not matched to a gene. The CDR3 extends over 15 amino acids. The CDR3 region has the DNA TGTGCCAGCAGCTCTGGACTAGCGGGAAGGGAGACCCAGTACTTC. This encodes CASSSGLAGRETQYF.